This T cell receptor beta chain appears in the sequencing data of a study of beta chain features in type 1 diabetes. Overall study findings and caveats: Within patients, naive, central memory and Treg TCRB repertoires seemed more similar than within healthy donors. Any role of HLA type in TCRB rearrangement remained unresolved here.

This clone was seen a single time. What it recognizes is unknown. V lost 4 bases and J 4 bases, leaving 7 bases between the germline ends. Germline V gene data show CDR1 as DFQATT and CDR2 as SNEGSKA (reference sequence). The CDR3 extends over 11 amino acids. Sequenced material consisted of expressed TCRB transcripts (all of the isolated RNA was reverse transcribed). Profiled with immunoSEQ multiplex PCR; TCRdb holds only in-frame clones, not every one. The sample has hundreds of thousands of clones, approximately 28% seen once; the top ten hold roughly 0.066%. The receptor's source is a man aged 18 to 29 in good health. The source material was naive CD4+ T cells from blood. V gene TRBV20-1 combines with J gene TRBJ1-2, with unresolved D. CDR3 amino acids: CSATGIYGYTF. The CDR3 nucleotides read TGCAGTGCTACCGGGATCTATGGCTACACCTTC.